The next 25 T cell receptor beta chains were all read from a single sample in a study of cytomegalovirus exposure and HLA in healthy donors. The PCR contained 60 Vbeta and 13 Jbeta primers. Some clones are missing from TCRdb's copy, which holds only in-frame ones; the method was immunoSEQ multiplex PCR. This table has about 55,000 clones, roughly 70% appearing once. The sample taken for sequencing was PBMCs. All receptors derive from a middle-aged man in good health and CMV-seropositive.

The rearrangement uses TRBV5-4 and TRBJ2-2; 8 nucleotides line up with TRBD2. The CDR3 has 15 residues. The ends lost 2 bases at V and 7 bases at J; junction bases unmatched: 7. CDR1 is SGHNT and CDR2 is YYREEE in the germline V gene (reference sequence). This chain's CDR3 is CASSFGGATVGELFF. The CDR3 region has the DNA TGTGCCAGCAGCTTCGGGGGGGCAACGGTCGGGGAGCTGTTTTTT.

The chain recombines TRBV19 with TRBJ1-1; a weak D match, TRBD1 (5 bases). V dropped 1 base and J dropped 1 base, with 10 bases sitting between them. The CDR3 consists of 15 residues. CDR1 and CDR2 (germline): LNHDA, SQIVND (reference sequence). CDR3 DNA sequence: TGTGCCAGTAGTATAGCCAGGGTGACGAACACTGAAGCTTTCTTT. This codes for CASSIARVTNTEAFF.

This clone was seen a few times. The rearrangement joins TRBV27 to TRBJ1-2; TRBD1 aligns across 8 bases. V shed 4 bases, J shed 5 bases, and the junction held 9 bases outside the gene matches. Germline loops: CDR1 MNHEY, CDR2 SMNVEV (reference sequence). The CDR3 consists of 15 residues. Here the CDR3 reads CASSYGQGARYGYTF. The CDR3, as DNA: TGTGCCAGCAGTTACGGGCAGGGGGCTCGATATGGCTACACCTTC.

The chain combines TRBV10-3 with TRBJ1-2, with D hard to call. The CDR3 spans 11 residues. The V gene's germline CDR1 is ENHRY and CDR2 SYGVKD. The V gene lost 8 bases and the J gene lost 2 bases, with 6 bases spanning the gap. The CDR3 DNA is TGTGCCATCGGGCAGAACTATGGCTACACCTTC. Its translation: CAIGQNYGYTF.

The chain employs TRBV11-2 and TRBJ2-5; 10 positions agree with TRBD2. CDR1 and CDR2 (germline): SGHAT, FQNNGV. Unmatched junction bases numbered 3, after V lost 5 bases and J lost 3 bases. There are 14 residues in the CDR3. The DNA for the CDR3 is TGTGCCAGCAGCCCCACTAGCGGGGAAGAGACCCAGTACTTC. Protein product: CASSPTSGEETQYF. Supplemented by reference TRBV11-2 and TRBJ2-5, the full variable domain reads EAGVAQSPRYKIIEKRQSVAFWCNPISGHATLYWYQQILGQGPKLLIQFQNNGVVDDSQLPKDRFSAERLKGVDSTLKIQPAKLEDSAVYLCASSPTSGEETQYFGPGTRLLVL.

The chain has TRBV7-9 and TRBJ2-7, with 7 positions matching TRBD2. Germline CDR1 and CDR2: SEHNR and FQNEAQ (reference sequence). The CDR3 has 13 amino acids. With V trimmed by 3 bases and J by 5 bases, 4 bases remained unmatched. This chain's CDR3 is CASSFPTSDEQYF. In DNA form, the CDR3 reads TGTGCCAGCAGCTTTCCAACTAGCGACGAGCAGTACTTC.

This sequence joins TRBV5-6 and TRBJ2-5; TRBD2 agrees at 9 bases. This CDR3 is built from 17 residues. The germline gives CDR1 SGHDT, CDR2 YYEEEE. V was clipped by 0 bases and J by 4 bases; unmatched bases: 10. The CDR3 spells CASSLGLGGGAIETQYF. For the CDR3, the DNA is TGTGCCAGCAGCTTGGGACTCGGCGGGGGGGCTATAGAGACCCAGTACTTC.

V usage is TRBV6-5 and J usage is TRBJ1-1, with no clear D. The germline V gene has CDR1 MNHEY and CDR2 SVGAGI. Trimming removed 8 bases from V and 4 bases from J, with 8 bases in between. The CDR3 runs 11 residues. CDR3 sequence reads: CASEEGTEAFF. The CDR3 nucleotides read TGTGCCAGCGAAGAGGGCACTGAAGCTTTCTTT.

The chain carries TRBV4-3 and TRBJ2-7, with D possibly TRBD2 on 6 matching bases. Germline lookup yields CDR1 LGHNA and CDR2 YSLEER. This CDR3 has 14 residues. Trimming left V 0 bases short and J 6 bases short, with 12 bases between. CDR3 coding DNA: TGCGCCAGCAGCCAAGATACTAGCAGCCCCGAGCAGTACTTC. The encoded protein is CASSQDTSSPEQYF.

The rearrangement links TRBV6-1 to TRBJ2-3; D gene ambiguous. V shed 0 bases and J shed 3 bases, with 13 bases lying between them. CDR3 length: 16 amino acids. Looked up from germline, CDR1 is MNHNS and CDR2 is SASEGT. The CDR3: CASSEAYRAITDTQYF. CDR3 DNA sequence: TGTGCCAGCAGTGAAGCCTACCGCGCAATAACAGATACGCAGTATTTT.

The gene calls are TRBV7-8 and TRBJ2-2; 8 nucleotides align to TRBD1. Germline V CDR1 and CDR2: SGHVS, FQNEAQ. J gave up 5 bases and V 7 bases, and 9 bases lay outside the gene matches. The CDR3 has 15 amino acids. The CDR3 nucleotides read TGTGCCAGCACCCAACAGGGGGAAGAAACCGGGGAGCTGTTTTTT. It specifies CASTQQGEETGELFF.

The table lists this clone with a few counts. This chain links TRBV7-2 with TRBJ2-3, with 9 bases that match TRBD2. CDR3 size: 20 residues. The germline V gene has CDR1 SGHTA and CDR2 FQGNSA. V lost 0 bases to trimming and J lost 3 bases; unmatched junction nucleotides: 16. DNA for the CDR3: TGTGCCAGCAGCTTAGCGTATAGGCGGGGGGGCCAGTTAGGGACAGATACGCAGTATTTT. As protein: CASSLAYRRGGQLGTDTQYF. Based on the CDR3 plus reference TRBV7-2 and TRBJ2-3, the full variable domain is GAGVSQSPSNKVTEKGKDVELRCDPISGHTALYWYRQSLGQGLEFLIYFQGNSAPDKSGLPSDRFSAERTGGSVSTLTIQRTQQEDSAVYLCASSLAYRRGGQLGTDTQYFGPGTRLTVL.

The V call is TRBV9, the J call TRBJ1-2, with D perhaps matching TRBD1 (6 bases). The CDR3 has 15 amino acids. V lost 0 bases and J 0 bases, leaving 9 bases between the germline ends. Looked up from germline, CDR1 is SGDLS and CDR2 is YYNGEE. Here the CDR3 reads CASSVGTAANYGYTF. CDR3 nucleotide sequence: TGTGCCAGCAGCGTAGGGACAGCCGCTAACTATGGCTACACCTTC.

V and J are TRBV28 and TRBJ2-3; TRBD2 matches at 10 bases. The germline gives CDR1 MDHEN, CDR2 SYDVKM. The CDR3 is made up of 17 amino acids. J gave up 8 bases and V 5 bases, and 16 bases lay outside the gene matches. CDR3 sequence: CASSLPRGTSVKGTQYF. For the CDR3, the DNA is TGTGCCAGCAGTCTCCCCCGTGGGACTAGCGTAAAAGGTACGCAGTATTTT.

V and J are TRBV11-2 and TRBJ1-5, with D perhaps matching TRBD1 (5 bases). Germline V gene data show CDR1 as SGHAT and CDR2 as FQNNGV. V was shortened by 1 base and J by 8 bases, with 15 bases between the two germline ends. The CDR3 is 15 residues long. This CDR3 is CASSLGGARGEPQHF. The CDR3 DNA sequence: TGTGCCAGCAGCTTAGGCGGGGCCCGCGGGGAGCCCCAGCATTTT.

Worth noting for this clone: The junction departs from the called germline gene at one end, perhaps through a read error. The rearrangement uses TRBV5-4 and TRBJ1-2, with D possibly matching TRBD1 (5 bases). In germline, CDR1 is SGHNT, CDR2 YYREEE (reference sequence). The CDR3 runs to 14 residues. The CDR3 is CASSLKTALYGHTF. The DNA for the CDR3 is TGTGCCAGCAGCTTAAAGACAGCTCTATATGGCCACACCTTC.

The CDR3 loop is CASSLTLDTDTQYF. CDR3 DNA: TGTGCCAGCAGCTTAACCCTAGACACAGATACGCAGTATTTT. The chain carries TRBV7-9 and TRBJ2-3; D ambiguous. This CDR3 spans 14 amino acids. V was trimmed by 2 bases and J by 2 bases, leaving 8 bases between them. Germline-derived CDR1 and CDR2 are SEHNR and FQNEAQ (reference sequence).

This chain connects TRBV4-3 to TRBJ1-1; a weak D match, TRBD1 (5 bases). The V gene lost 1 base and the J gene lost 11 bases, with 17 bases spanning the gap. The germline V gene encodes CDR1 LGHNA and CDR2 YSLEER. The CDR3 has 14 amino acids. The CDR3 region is CASSQGSEQVSAFF. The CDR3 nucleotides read TGCGCCAGCAGCCAAGGGTCGGAACAGGTCTCTGCTTTCTTT.

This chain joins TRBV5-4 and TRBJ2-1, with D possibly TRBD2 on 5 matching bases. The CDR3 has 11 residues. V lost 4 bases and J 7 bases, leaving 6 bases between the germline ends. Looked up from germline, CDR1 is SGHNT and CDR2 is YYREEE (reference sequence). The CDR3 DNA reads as TGTGCCAGCAGCCGAGGGAATGAGCAGTTCTTC. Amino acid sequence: CASSRGNEQFF. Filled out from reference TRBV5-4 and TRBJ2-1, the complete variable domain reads ETGVTQSPTHLIKTRGQQVTLRCSSQSGHNTVSWYQQALGQGPQFIFQYYREEENGRGNFPPRFSGLQFPNYSSELNVNALELDDSALYLCASSRGNEQFFGPGTRLTVL.

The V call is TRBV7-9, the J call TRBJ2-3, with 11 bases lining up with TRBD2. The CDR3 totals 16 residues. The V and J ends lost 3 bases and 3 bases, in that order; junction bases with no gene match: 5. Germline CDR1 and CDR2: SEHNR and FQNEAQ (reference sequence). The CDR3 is CASSLIAGGQTDTQYF. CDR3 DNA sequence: TGTGCCAGCAGCTTGATAGCGGGGGGGCAGACAGATACGCAGTATTTT.

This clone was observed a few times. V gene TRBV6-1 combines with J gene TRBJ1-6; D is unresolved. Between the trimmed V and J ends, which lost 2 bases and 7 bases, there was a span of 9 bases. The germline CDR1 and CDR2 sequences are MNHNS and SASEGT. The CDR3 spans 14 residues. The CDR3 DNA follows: TGTGCCAGCAGTGAACGAGCGGGGAATTCACCCCTCCACTTT. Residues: CASSERAGNSPLHF.

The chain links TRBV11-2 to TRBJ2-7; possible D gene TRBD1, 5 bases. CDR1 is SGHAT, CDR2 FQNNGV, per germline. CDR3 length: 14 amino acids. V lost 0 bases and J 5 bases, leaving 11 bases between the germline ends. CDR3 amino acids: CASSLEGDVDEQYF. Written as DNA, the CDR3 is TGTGCCAGCAGCTTAGAAGGGGATGTTGACGAGCAGTACTTC.

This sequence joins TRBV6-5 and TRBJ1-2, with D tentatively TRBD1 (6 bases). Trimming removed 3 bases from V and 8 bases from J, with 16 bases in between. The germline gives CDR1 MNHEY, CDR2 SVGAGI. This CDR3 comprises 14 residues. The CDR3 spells CASSYSGGSEGYTF. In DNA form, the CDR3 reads TGTGCCAGCAGTTATTCGGGGGGCAGTGAAGGCTACACCTTC.

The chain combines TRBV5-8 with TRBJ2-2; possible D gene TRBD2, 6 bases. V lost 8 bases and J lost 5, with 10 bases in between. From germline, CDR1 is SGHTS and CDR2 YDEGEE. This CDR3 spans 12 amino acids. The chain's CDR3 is CASGRFTGELFF. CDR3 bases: TGTGCCAGTGGGAGGTTTACCGGGGAGCTGTTTTTT.

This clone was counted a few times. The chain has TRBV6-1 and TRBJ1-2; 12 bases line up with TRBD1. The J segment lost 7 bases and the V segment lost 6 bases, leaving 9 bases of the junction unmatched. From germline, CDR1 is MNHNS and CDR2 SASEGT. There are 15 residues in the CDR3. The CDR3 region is CASRPGTGGVSGYTF. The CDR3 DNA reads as TGTGCCAGCAGACCCGGGACAGGGGGCGTCAGTGGCTACACCTTC.